Shown below are 27 T cell receptor beta chains from a single sample sequenced in a study of cytomegalovirus exposure and HLA in healthy donors (dated by TCRdb to 2016 to 2017). The method behind the library was the immunoSEQ multiplex PCR assay. A mixture of 60 forward primers for TCR Vbeta segments and 13 reverse primers for TCR Jbeta segments was used in the multiplex PCR. TCRdb stores this immuneACCESS table with in-frame sequences only. Part of the clones is absent; in the studies checked, under half of the shortfall reflects unresolved V genes, and no reason is known for the rest. The sample table lists under 200,000 clones, more than 60% of them with a count of one. The top ten constitute approximately 1.5% of the sample. Specimen: PBMCs. These receptors came from a woman aged 25 to 39 in good health and CMV-seronegative.

This chain links TRBV5-1 with TRBJ2-1; TRBD2 matches 12 bases. The CDR3 spans 17 residues. CDR1 SGHRS and CDR2 YFSETQ come from the germline V gene. J lost 8 bases, V lost 4 bases, and 13 bases had no gene match. CDR3 amino acids: CASSPSGTSGPLDEQFF. CDR3 nucleotides: TGCGCCAGCAGCCCCTCCGGGACTAGCGGGCCCCTGGATGAGCAGTTCTTC.

The V gene is TRBV5-4, the J gene TRBJ2-3; D unresolved. The CDR3 is 14 amino acids. Germline-derived CDR1 and CDR2 are SGHNT and YYREEE (reference sequence). V dropped 5 bases and J dropped 1 base, with 11 bases sitting between them. Written as DNA, the CDR3 is TGTGCCAGCAGGCCTGGCATCGGCACAGATACGCAGTATTTT. Translated: CASRPGIGTDTQYF.

This clone was seen more than once but under ten times. The rearrangement uses TRBV25-1 and TRBJ1-6, with 7 bases aligning to TRBD1. The CDR3 has 15 residues. Germline V lookup: CDR1 MGHDK, CDR2 SYGVNS. The V gene end was trimmed by 3 bases and the J gene end by 10 bases; junction bases not matched to a gene: 9. The CDR3 is CASSDDREVGSPLHF. The CDR3 DNA sequence: TGTGCCAGCAGTGATGACAGGGAGGTAGGGTCACCCCTCCACTTT.

This chain joins TRBV5-1 and TRBJ2-7; tentatively, D is TRBD2 (6 bases). This CDR3 region has 15 residues. Trimming took off 2 bases at V and 2 bases at J, with 14 bases between the two ends. Germline V gives CDR1 SGHRS, CDR2 YFSETQ. The DNA of the CDR3 is TGCGCCAGCAGCTTAAGCGGGCAGGCTACCTACGAGCAGTACTTC. This encodes CASSLSGQATYEQYF. Full variable domain (remainder filled in from reference TRBV5-1 and TRBJ2-7): KAGVTQTPRYLIKTRGQQVTLSCSPISGHRSVSWYQQTPGQGLQFLFEYFSETQRNKGNFPGRFSGRQFSNSRSEMNVSTLELGDSALYLCASSLSGQATYEQYFGPGTRLTVT.

The rearrangement joins TRBV28 to TRBJ1-5; TRBD1 matches 7 bases. This CDR3 has 16 residues. Germline CDR1 and CDR2: MDHEN and SYDVKM. V was clipped by 5 bases and J by 2 bases; unmatched bases: 9. The CDR3 DNA sequence: TGTGCCAGCAGTCCCCAGACAGGGATGGGCAATCAGCCCCAGCATTTT. Its translation: CASSPQTGMGNQPQHF.

This clone was counted only a few times. The J gene is TRBJ1-6, the V gene TRBV30; no definite D call. Trimming removed 2 bases at V and 0 bases at J, with 11 bases between. CDR3 length equals 16 residues. The germline V gene has CDR1 GTSNPN and CDR2 SVGIG (reference sequence). DNA of the CDR3: TGTGCCTGGAGTTACCCGCTGAGCTCCTATAATTCACCCCTCCACTTT. This encodes CAWSYPLSSYNSPLHF.

The V and J genes are TRBV9 and TRBJ2-2, with 14 bases that match TRBD2. CDR3 length: 17 amino acids. The V gene end was trimmed by 1 base and the J gene end by 9 bases; junction bases not matched to a gene: 8. Germline CDR1 SGDLS, CDR2 YYNGEE. The chain's CDR3 is CASSVRGTSGGPRELFF. The CDR3 nucleotides are TGTGCCAGCAGCGTAAGGGGGACTAGCGGGGGTCCCCGGGAGCTGTTTTTT.

The chain is built from TRBV7-8 and TRBJ1-6; 8 nucleotides match TRBD1. Germline CDR1 SGHVS, CDR2 FQNEAQ. With 5 bases clipped from V and 0 bases from J, the junction kept 6 bases outside the gene matches. The CDR3 extends over 17 amino acids. The CDR3 loop is CASSLQGGSSYNSPLHF. The DNA for the CDR3 is TGTGCCAGCAGCCTACAGGGGGGGAGCTCCTATAATTCACCCCTCCACTTT. The full variable domain, completed using reference TRBV7-8 and TRBJ1-6, is GAGVSQSPRYKVAKRGQDVALRCDPISGHVSLFWYQQALGQGPEFLTYFQNEAQLDKSGLPSDRFFAERPEGSVSTLKIQRTQQEDSAVYLCASSLQGGSSYNSPLHFGNGTRLTVT.

The J gene is TRBJ2-5, the V gene TRBV5-5, with 9 bases matching TRBD2. CDR3 size: 16 residues. Germline-derived CDR1 and CDR2 are SGHKS and YYEKEE (reference sequence). V lost 1 base and J lost 5; bases outside the gene matches: 9. Written as DNA, the CDR3 is TGTGCCAGCAGCTTGCAACCAGCGGGGGGTTTGGAGACCCAGTACTTC. The encoded protein is CASSLQPAGGLETQYF.

In this sample, this clone turned up a few times. This CDR3 reads CASSEWHASTEAFF. The CDR3 DNA is TGTGCCAGCAGTGAATGGCACGCAAGCACTGAAGCTTTCTTT. The chain combines TRBV2 with TRBJ1-1; D unclear. Germline loops: CDR1 SNHLY, CDR2 FYNNEI. CDR3 length equals 14 residues. Between the trimmed V and J ends, which lost 2 bases and 4 bases, there was a span of 11 bases.

The V call is TRBV4-1, the J call TRBJ1-2; 7 bases align to TRBD1. CDR3 length: 14 amino acids. V lost 2 bases, J lost 7 bases, and 7 bases stayed unmatched. Germline lookup yields CDR1 MGHRA and CDR2 YSYEKL. The CDR3 DNA reads TGCGCCAGCAGCCAACACTCCCAGGGGGGTGGCTACACCTTC. It is translated as CASSQHSQGGGYTF.

V is TRBV4-1 and J is TRBJ2-1; D gene unclear. This CDR3 has 14 residues. Trimming shortened V by 0 bases and J by 4 bases, and 7 bases separated the two germline ends. Germline assignment: CDR1 MGHRA and CDR2 YSYEKL. Here the CDR3 reads CASSQDWAYNEQFF. CDR3 bases: TGCGCCAGCAGCCAAGATTGGGCGTACAATGAGCAGTTCTTC.

V and J are TRBV5-1 and TRBJ1-1; TRBD1 might be the D (5 bases). CDR3 length: 14 residues. V lost 4 bases and J 6 bases, leaving 16 bases between the germline ends. In germline, CDR1 is SGHRS, CDR2 YFSETQ. The CDR3 coding sequence is TGCGCCAGCAGCCTGGGACCGATCGGGGCTGAAGCTTTCTTT. Encoded protein: CASSLGPIGAEAFF.

The V call is TRBV18, the J call TRBJ1-1, with TRBD1 matching over 8 bases. This CDR3 spans 14 amino acids. V lost 2 bases, J lost 12 bases, and 11 bases stayed unmatched. Germline V gene data show CDR1 as KGHSH and CDR2 as LQKENI. Written as DNA, the CDR3 is TGTGCCAGCTCACCATCGGGGCAGGGGGCTTCGTCTTTCTTT. This codes for CASSPSGQGASSFF.

The chain couples TRBV15 to TRBJ1-1, with TRBD1 as a possible D gene (5 bases). The germline V gene encodes CDR1 LNHNV and CDR2 YYDKDF (reference sequence). V was trimmed by 0 bases and J by 4 bases, leaving 9 bases between them. The CDR3 runs to 14 residues. The CDR3 loop is CATSREQVVTEAFF. The CDR3 DNA reads TGTGCCACCAGCAGAGAACAGGTGGTCACTGAAGCTTTCTTT.

In its sample, this clone was seen once. CDR3 nucleotide sequence: TGCGCCAGCAGCCCGTCGGGACAGTCCTATAATTCACCCCTCCACTTT. Amino acids: CASSPSGQSYNSPLHF. V and J are TRBV4-1 and TRBJ1-6, with 7 bases that match TRBD1. Looked up from germline, CDR1 is MGHRA and CDR2 is YSYEKL. This CDR3 contains 16 residues. The J segment lost 1 base and the V segment lost 4 bases, leaving 4 bases of the junction unmatched.

The chain joins TRBV5-8 to TRBJ1-2, with D unclear. The CDR3 contains 16 residues. The V end was cut by 0 bases, the J end by 0 bases, with 12 bases between. Per germline, CDR1 SGHTS and CDR2 YDEGEE. This CDR3 is CASSLGPDKTNYGYTF. The DNA for the CDR3 is TGTGCCAGCAGCTTGGGCCCAGATAAAACTAACTATGGCTACACCTTC.

This chain uses TRBV14 with TRBJ1-2; no clear D gene. There are 12 residues in the CDR3. Per germline, CDR1 SGHDN and CDR2 FVKESK. Trimming took 2 bases from V and 4 from J, leaving 5 bases between them. The chain's CDR3 is CASSQFIYGYTF. DNA for the CDR3: TGTGCCAGCAGCCAATTTATCTATGGCTACACCTTC. The whole variable domain, filled in from reference TRBV14 and TRBJ1-2, reads EAGVTQFPSHSVIEKGQTVTLRCDPISGHDNLYWYRRVMGKEIKFLLHFVKESKQDESGMPNNRFLAERTGGTYSTLKVQPAELEDSGVYFCASSQFIYGYTFGSGTRLTVV.

The chain recombines TRBV5-1 with TRBJ1-2; 8 bases are a match to TRBD1. This CDR3 region has 14 residues. V gave up 4 bases and J gave up 2 bases; unmatched junction bases: 4. CDR1 is SGHRS and CDR2 is YFSETQ in the germline V gene. The DNA of the CDR3 is TGCGCCAGCAGCCAGGGACAGGTGAACTATGGCTACACCTTC. Amino acid sequence: CASSQGQVNYGYTF.

The rearrangement joins TRBV19 to TRBJ1-2; TRBD1 agrees at 7 bases. The CDR3 has 13 residues. Per the germline V gene, CDR1 is LNHDA and CDR2 is SQIVND (reference sequence). V trimming: 10 bases; J trimming: 4 bases; junction bases outside the gene matches: 9. The CDR3 DNA reads as TGTGCCACCCACGACAGGGTTGGCTATGGCTACACCTTC. Its protein is CATHDRVGYGYTF.

This clone has only one observation. V gene TRBV5-4 combines with J gene TRBJ2-7; D is possibly TRBD1 (6 bases). The germline V gene encodes CDR1 SGHNT and CDR2 YYREEE (reference sequence). V lost 4 bases and J 4 bases, leaving 18 bases between the germline ends. The CDR3 length is 15 residues. CDR3: CASSQATGQQYEQYF. For the CDR3, the DNA is TGTGCCAGCAGCCAGGCAACGGGACAACAATACGAGCAGTACTTC.

The rearrangement uses TRBV19 and TRBJ1-5; weak D call: TRBD1 (6 bases). V gave up 4 bases and J gave up 7 bases, with 14 bases separating them. Germline V CDR1 and CDR2: LNHDA, SQIVND (reference sequence). This CDR3 is 14 amino acids long. CDR3 protein: CASSTQTGWQPQHF. DNA for the CDR3: TGTGCCAGTAGTACCCAGACAGGCTGGCAGCCCCAGCATTTT.

This chain joins TRBV30 and TRBJ2-3; D unclear. The CDR3 covers 12 residues. The V gene lost 0 bases and the J gene lost 5 bases, with 6 bases spanning the gap. Germline values: CDR1 GTSNPN, CDR2 SVGIG (reference sequence). DNA of the CDR3: TGTGCCTGGAGTGTAGCTAGAGATACGCAGTATTTT. Encoded protein: CAWSVARDTQYF. Combining the CDR3 with reference TRBV30 and TRBJ2-3 gives the whole variable domain SQTIHQWPATLVQPVGSPLSLECTVEGTSNPNLYWYRQAAGRGLQLLFYSVGIGQISSEVPQNLSASRPQDRQFILSSKKLLLSDSGFYLCAWSVARDTQYFGPGTRLTVL.

The chain employs TRBV5-4 and TRBJ1-4, with no clear D. Germline-derived CDR1 and CDR2 are SGHNT and YYREEE (reference sequence). V gave up 0 bases and J gave up 5 bases, with 5 bases separating them. There are 13 residues in the CDR3. The CDR3 bases are TGTGCCAGCAGCTTGGGAGAGAATGAAAAACTGTTTTTT. This sequence encodes CASSLGENEKLFF.

This chain uses TRBV7-9 with TRBJ1-2, with a weak D call TRBD1 (5 bases). The CDR3 extends over 15 amino acids. Germline V gene sequence: CDR1 SEHNR, CDR2 FQNEAQ (reference sequence). Trimming took off 5 bases at V and 4 bases at J, with 17 bases between the two ends. CDR3 sequence (DNA): TGTGCCAGCAGCCCACGTGGGGCGACCCTCTATGGCTACACCTTC. Translation gives CASSPRGATLYGYTF.

The chain couples TRBV5-6 to TRBJ1-4; D gene unclear. Per germline, CDR1 SGHDT and CDR2 YYEEEE. This CDR3 has 15 residues. V was pared by 5 bases and J by 7 bases, with 18 bases between. CDR3 sequence reads: CASSSATGWSEKLFF. The CDR3 DNA reads TGTGCCAGCAGTTCTGCGACCGGTTGGAGTGAAAAACTGTTTTTT.

A single count supports this clone. The chain links TRBV7-6 to TRBJ1-5; D unresolved. Germline assignment: CDR1 SGHVS and CDR2 FNYEAQ. This CDR3 contains 13 residues. Trimming stripped 5 bases from V and 6 bases from J, with 11 bases between. CDR3 sequence (DNA): TGTGCCAGCAGCCAAACGGGGTTTCAGCCCCAGCATTTT. It is translated as CASSQTGFQPQHF.